The clone carrying this T cell receptor (beta chain) occurred many times. This entry belongs to a study of Graves' ophthalmopathy and Graves' hyperthyroidism. CDR1 is SNHLY and CDR2 is FYNNEI in the germline V gene. V lost 6 bases and J lost 3; bases outside the gene matches: 7. This CDR3 has 16 amino acids. Amplification from RNA transcripts yielded the TCR beta CDR3 regions. First-round RT-PCR relied on HTBI primers, and a second-round multiplex PCR came next. Each CDR3 protein is one row after TCRdb ran MiXCR on the multiplex PCR reads. The data hold approximately 700,000 distinct CDR3 sequences, with 35% to 45% observed a single time. Diagnostic conclusions were grounded in clinical symptoms, serum thyroxine, TRAb, thyroid ultrasound and orbital computed tomography.

Sequencing was carried out using peripheral blood. This clonotype was obtained from an adult man with Graves' ophthalmopathy. The genes are TRBV2 and TRBJ2-7, with 14 bases fitting TRBD2. This chain's CDR3 is CASRQGLAGVHYEQYF. In DNA, the CDR3 is TGTGCCAGCAGACAGGGACTAGCGGGAGTTCACTACGAGCAGTACTTC.